The entry that follows covers one T cell receptor (beta chain) sequence. V shed 8 bases and J shed 5 bases, with 21 bases lying between them. The germline V gene has CDR1 MNHEY and CDR2 SVGAGI. This CDR3 is 15 amino acids long. Original processing notes: For nucleated cells, counts were estimated from reference gene primer amplification. The protocol was immunoSEQ multiplex PCR, while the TCRdb copy is restricted to in-frame clones and leaves out a portion. V and J calls and clone size are those listed in that table; D and trimming were worked out from the DNA. Of some 62,000 clones listed, 78% were seen once; the top ten hold 14%. This sample is part of a study of blood T cell repertoires in COVID-19.

The rearrangement links TRBV6-5 to TRBJ1-1, with D tentatively TRBD1 (5 bases). The sequence derives from a man aged 55 to 70 with COVID-19, enrolled during active disease. Sequencing was done on a sample of peripheral blood. CDR3 nucleotide sequence: TGTGCCAGCCTGTCTAGGGCAGGGCAGAGGACTGAAGCTTTCTTT. Translating gives CASLSRAGQRTEAFF.